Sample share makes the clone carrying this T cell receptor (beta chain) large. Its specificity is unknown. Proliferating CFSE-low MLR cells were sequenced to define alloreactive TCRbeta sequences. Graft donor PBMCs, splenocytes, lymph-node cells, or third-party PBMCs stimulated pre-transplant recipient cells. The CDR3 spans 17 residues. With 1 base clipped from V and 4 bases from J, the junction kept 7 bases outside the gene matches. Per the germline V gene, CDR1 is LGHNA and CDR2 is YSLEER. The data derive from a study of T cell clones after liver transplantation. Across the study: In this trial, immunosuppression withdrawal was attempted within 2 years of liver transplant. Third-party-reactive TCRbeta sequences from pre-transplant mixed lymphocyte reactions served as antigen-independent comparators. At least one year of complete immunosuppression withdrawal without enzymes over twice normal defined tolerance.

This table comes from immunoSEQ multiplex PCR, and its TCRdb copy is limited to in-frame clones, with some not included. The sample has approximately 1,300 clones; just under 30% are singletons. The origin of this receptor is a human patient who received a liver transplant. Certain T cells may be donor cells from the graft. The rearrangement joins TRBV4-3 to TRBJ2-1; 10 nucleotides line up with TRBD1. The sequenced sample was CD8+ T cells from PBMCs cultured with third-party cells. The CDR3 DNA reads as TGCGCCAGCAGCCAAGCCCCGTGGACAGGGGGTTACAATGAGCAGTTCTTC. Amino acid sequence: CASSQAPWTGGYNEQFF.